Listed here are 23 T cell receptor beta chains from one sample, sequenced in a study of Tregs in tolerant kidney transplant recipients. Produced via immunoSEQ multiplex PCR; TCRdb's table is partial and in-frame only. The sample carries about 94,000 clones, roughly 93% recorded once. Sequences were derived from CD4+ T cells from blood, sampled before the transplant. These receptors all come from a human donor who received a combined kidney and bone marrow transplant.

The chain recombines TRBV5-6 with TRBJ1-2; a weak D match, TRBD1 (6 bases). Trimming stripped 4 bases from V and 6 bases from J, with 13 bases between. The CDR3 has 13 amino acids. Germline values: CDR1 SGHDT, CDR2 YYEEEE. The CDR3 DNA follows: TGTGCCAGCAGCGTTGCCAGGGGCCATGGCTACACCTTC. It translates to CASSVARGHGYTF. Full variable domain (rest looked up from reference TRBV5-6 and TRBJ1-2): DAGVTQSPTHLIKTRGQQVTLRCSPKSGHDTVSWYQQALGQGPQFIFQYYEEEERQRGNFPDRFSGHQFPNYSSELNVNALLLGDSALYLCASSVARGHGYTFGSGTRLTVV.

The gene calls are TRBV19 and TRBJ2-7; 8 bases agree with TRBD1. The germline CDR1 and CDR2 sequences are LNHDA and SQIVND (reference sequence). V was pared by 0 bases and J by 0 bases, with 4 bases of the junction left unmatched. The CDR3 runs 16 residues. As DNA, the CDR3 is TGTGCCAGTAGTATAGAATCGGGACAGGACTCCTACGAGCAGTACTTC. Its translation is CASSIESGQDSYEQYF.

This sequence joins TRBV5-1 and TRBJ2-2; 8 bases are a match to TRBD1. The germline gives CDR1 SGHRS, CDR2 YFSETQ. This CDR3 is 15 amino acids long. Germline trimming cut 4 bases from V and 6 bases from J; bases unmatched to any gene: 8. The CDR3 loop reads CASSEDRVGSGELFF. The CDR3 region has the DNA TGCGCCAGCAGCGAGGACAGGGTCGGTTCCGGGGAGCTGTTTTTT.

The chain employs TRBV30 and TRBJ2-3; possible D gene TRBD2, 6 bases. The CDR3 runs to 14 residues. V lost 4 bases to trimming and J lost 2 bases, with 13 bases between them. Germline values: CDR1 GTSNPN, CDR2 SVGIG (reference sequence). CDR3 in amino acids: CAWTSGEATDTQYF. The CDR3, as DNA: TGTGCCTGGACTTCGGGGGAAGCCACAGATACGCAGTATTTT.

The chain combines TRBV6-5 with TRBJ1-3; D is perhaps TRBD1 (6 bases). The germline V gene encodes CDR1 MNHEY and CDR2 SVGAGI. There are 15 residues in the CDR3. V was cut by 6 bases and J by 1 base, with 13 bases left in between. CDR3 sequence reads: CASRATGFSGNTIYF. In DNA form, the CDR3 reads TGTGCCAGCAGGGCTACAGGGTTTTCTGGAAACACCATATATTTT.

This chain joins TRBV4-1 and TRBJ1-2; TRBD1 matches 7 bases. Losses at the gene ends were 1 base for V and 4 bases for J; bases not matched to a gene: 15. The CDR3 has 18 residues. Germline V gene data show CDR1 as MGHRA and CDR2 as YSYEKL. The CDR3 DNA reads TGCGCCAGCAGCCAAGGCATCCCCGACAGGGTGGTCGTCTATGGCTACACCTTC. Protein product: CASSQGIPDRVVVYGYTF.

The chain is built from TRBV21-1 and TRBJ1-5; the table's D call, TRBD1, has no DNA check behind it. TRBV21-1 is given as a pseudogene. This CDR3 has 14 residues. CDR3 in amino acids: CASSKGLRGQPQHF. In DNA, the CDR3 is TGTGCCAGCAGCAAAGGGCTTAGGGGACAGCCCCAGCATTTT.

V and J are TRBV19 and TRBJ2-5, with D perhaps TRBD2 (5 bases). Matching the DNA end better, TRBJ2-7 makes the J call doubtful. The CDR3 extends over 12 amino acids. Per the germline V gene, CDR1 is LNHDA and CDR2 is SQIVND (reference sequence). The CDR3: CATADGEYEQYF. CDR3 DNA: TGTGCCACCGCGGACGGGGAGTACGAGCAGTACTTC.

The chain employs TRBV19 and TRBJ1-1; 7 bases line up with TRBD1. Germline loops: CDR1 LNHDA, CDR2 SQIVND (reference sequence). This CDR3 is built from 12 residues. V was clipped by 4 bases and J by 7 bases; unmatched bases: 3. CDR3 DNA sequence: TGTGCCAGTAGTAGGGGGACAGTTGAAGCTTTCTTT. Translation: CASSRGTVEAFF.

The gene calls are TRBV2 and TRBJ1-1; D is undetermined. Per the germline V gene, CDR1 is SNHLY and CDR2 is FYNNEI. The CDR3 sequence is 13 residues long. The V end lost 5 bases, the J end lost 0 bases, and 7 bases lay between the germline ends. The CDR3 is CASSQEVNTEAFF. CDR3 coding DNA: TGTGCCAGCAGTCAGGAGGTGAACACTGAAGCTTTCTTT.

The chain is built from TRBV5-1 and TRBJ2-5; 14 positions match TRBD2. CDR3 length: 16 amino acids. V lost 2 bases, J lost 5 bases, and 5 bases stayed unmatched. Germline loops: CDR1 SGHRS, CDR2 YFSETQ. The CDR3 is CASSLRTSGRTETQYF. The CDR3 coding sequence is TGCGCCAGCAGCTTAAGGACTAGCGGGAGGACGGAGACCCAGTACTTC.

The V and J genes are TRBV9 and TRBJ2-7; D might be TRBD1 (6 bases). The CDR3 covers 15 residues. Germline V gene lookup returns CDR1 SGDLS and CDR2 YYNGEE. Trimming removed 0 bases from V and 5 bases from J, with 15 bases in between. The CDR3 sequence: CASSVAGVQGNEQYF. CDR3 bases: TGTGCCAGCAGCGTAGCGGGCGTTCAGGGGAACGAGCAGTACTTC.

The V call is TRBV30, the J call TRBJ2-7; no firm D call. The CDR3 spans 13 residues. The germline CDR1 and CDR2 sequences are GTSNPN and SVGIG (reference sequence). V lost 1 base and J lost 2, with 9 bases in between. The DNA for the CDR3 is TGTGCCTGGAGTGGTGACACCACCTACGAGCAGTACTTC. This sequence encodes CAWSGDTTYEQYF.

This clone occurred once. The chain's CDR3 is CASGLTSGGETQYF. CDR3 DNA sequence: TGTGCTAGTGGTTTGACCAGCGGGGGAGAGACCCAGTACTTC. V gene TRBV12-5 combines with J gene TRBJ2-5; 8 bases map to TRBD2. Trimming removed 2 bases from V and 4 bases from J; junction bases left unmatched: 3. This CDR3 has 14 residues. Germline CDR1 reads LGHNT; CDR2 reads FRNRAP.

J is TRBJ2-3 and V is TRBV2, with TRBD1 identical over 8 bases. Trimming cost V 4 bases and J 6 bases; bases outside gene matches: 9. The CDR3 is 15 amino acids. In germline, CDR1 is SNHLY, CDR2 FYNNEI. CDR3 loop: CASSVRTGRSDTQYF. The CDR3 coding sequence is TGTGCCAGCAGTGTCCGGACAGGGAGGAGCGATACGCAGTATTTT.

This sequence joins TRBV4-3 and TRBJ1-4; D is ambiguous. This CDR3 comprises 14 residues. Germline V gene sequence: CDR1 LGHNA, CDR2 YSLEER. V lost 4 bases and J 6 bases, leaving 12 bases between the germline ends. As DNA, the CDR3 is TGCGCCAGCAGCCGAGAATTATTCTATGAAAAACTGTTTTTT. Amino acids: CASSRELFYEKLFF.

The rearrangement uses TRBV2 and TRBJ2-1; 7 positions agree with TRBD2. After removal of 6 bases from V and 5 bases from J, the junction contained 7 bases not matched to a gene. The CDR3 contains 14 residues. The germline V gene encodes CDR1 SNHLY and CDR2 FYNNEI. The CDR3 DNA sequence: TGTGCCAGCAGCCCGGGACTACCGAACAATGAGCAGTTCTTC. Protein: CASSPGLPNNEQFF.

The J gene is TRBJ1-2, the V gene TRBV7-3; TRBD1 aligns across 8 bases. CDR3 length equals 15 residues. CDR1 is SGHTA and CDR2 is FQGTGA in the germline V gene. The J segment lost 5 bases and the V segment lost 2 bases, leaving 7 bases of the junction unmatched. The CDR3 DNA reads as TGTGCCAGCAGCTTATCAGGGGGCACGCAGTATGGCTACACCTTC. Translated, it gives CASSLSGGTQYGYTF.

CDR3 in amino acids: CASSEEAGGYTF. Here the CDR3 DNA reads TGTGCCAGCAGTGAAGAGGCAGGAGGCTACACCTTC. This chain uses TRBV2 with TRBJ1-2; D is unclear. Germline V gene sequence: CDR1 SNHLY, CDR2 FYNNEI. CDR3 length: 12 residues. V was trimmed by 1 base and J by 8 bases, leaving 8 bases between them.

This chain connects TRBV11-3 to TRBJ2-3; 9 bases are a match to TRBD2. The CDR3 totals 19 residues. V shed 2 bases, J shed 0 bases, and the junction held 12 bases outside the gene matches. Germline V gene data show CDR1 as SGHNT and CDR2 as YENEEA. CDR3 nucleotides: TGTGCCAGCAGCTTAATAGCTAGCGGGGCCTCTAGGAGCACAGATACGCAGTATTTT. It translates to CASSLIASGASRSTDTQYF.

This rearrangement joins TRBV7-3 to TRBJ2-2, with 7 positions matching TRBD2. With 8 bases clipped from V and 4 bases from J, the junction kept 10 bases outside the gene matches. The CDR3 runs 15 residues. Germline CDR1 is SGHTA and CDR2 is FQGTGA. Here the CDR3 DNA reads TGTGCCAGCCAGCCTGGGGGGGGACCCACCGGGGAGCTGTTTTTT. The encoded protein is CASQPGGGPTGELFF.

The gene calls are TRBV5-1 and TRBJ2-3, with 8 positions matching TRBD2. V lost 5 bases and J lost 5; bases outside the gene matches: 10. The CDR3 contains 15 residues. Germline V CDR1 and CDR2: SGHRS, YFSETQ. The CDR3 nucleotides are TGCGCCAGCAGGCCTCTCAGCGGGAGTGGAGATACGCAGTATTTT. It encodes CASRPLSGSGDTQYF.

The chain carries TRBV15 and TRBJ2-2; 12 bases match TRBD2. In germline, CDR1 is LNHNV, CDR2 YYDKDF (reference sequence). V was clipped by 0 bases and J by 3 bases; unmatched bases: 5. CDR3 length: 18 residues. The CDR3 bases are TGTGCCACCAGCAGAGATAAACTAGCGGGGGGCCACACCGGGGAGCTGTTTTTT. Translating it yields CATSRDKLAGGHTGELFF.